This TCR beta chain was identified during a study of neurological immune-mediated disorders. The cDNA was produced through 5'RACE with 10-nucleotide random UMIs. MiXCR, applied by TCRdb to the 5' RACE reads, yields one record per CDR3 protein. The data contain about 38,000 distinct CDR3 sequences, roughly 5% of them singletons. This clonotype was picked up many times. V lost 5 bases and J lost 2, with 16 bases in between. The germline gives CDR1 DFQATT, CDR2 SNEGSKA (reference sequence). The CDR3 extends over 15 amino acids. The chain links TRBV20-1 to TRBJ1-5, with D possibly being TRBD1 (5 bases). The clonotype originates from a man younger than 35 in good health. The sequenced sample consisted of CD4+ T cells from blood. The CDR3 here is CSAYQGGIGNQPQHF. The CDR3 region has the DNA TGCAGTGCTTACCAGGGAGGTATTGGCAATCAGCCCCAGCATTTT.